This T cell receptor beta chain originates from a study of circulating and synovial CD4+ cells in juvenile arthritis. The J segment lost 7 bases and the V segment lost 3 bases, leaving 9 bases of the junction unmatched. Per the germline V gene, CDR1 is SGHTA and CDR2 is FQGNSA. This CDR3 comprises 15 residues. Study-wide points: Compared with bulk blood, circulating pathogenic-like lymphocytes shared substantially more CDR3 sequences with synovial T cells. Measured synovium overlap likely understates the true shared repertoire. CPL versus bulk CD4 samples: T cell genome counts differed by at least an order of magnitude.

Measured with immunoSEQ multiplex PCR; TCRdb has only the in-frame clones, and not every one. The repertoire holds about 33,000 clones, around 96% seen once, with roughly 0.15% in the top ten. This clone has only one observation. Its target is unknown. The genes are TRBV7-2 and TRBJ2-1; 7 bases are a match to TRBD2. This sequence was found in a human donor with juvenile idiopathic arthritis. Sequencing input: CD4+ T cells from blood. The CDR3 sequence: CASSFSGTVLNEQFF. In nucleotides, the CDR3 is TGTGCCAGCAGCTTCAGCGGGACCGTCTTGAATGAGCAGTTCTTC.